The 19 T cell receptor beta chains below come from one sample, sequenced in a study of T-cell reconstitution after alpha-beta-depleted transplantation in children. Preparation of the TCRbeta library involved a method that used unique molecular identifiers. TCRdb passed the PCR reads through MiXCR, listing each CDR3 protein once. This table has 200,000 to 300,000 distinct CDR3 sequences, 12% appearing once. Sample: PBMCs from the stem cell graft donor, taken from the stem cell graft. Receptors originate from a human donor who donated a stem cell graft to a child with acute lymphoblastic leukemia.

This clonotype showed up many times. The chain recombines TRBV12-3 or TRBV12-4 with TRBJ2-3, with 10 bases that match TRBD2. V shed 2 bases and J 2 bases; nucleotides not matched to a gene: 10. The length of the CDR3 is 18 residues. CDR3 region: CASSLSLAGVGPTDTQYF. DNA for the CDR3: TGTGCCAGCAGTTTAAGCCTAGCGGGAGTGGGGCCCACAGATACGCAGTATTTT.

This clonotype was detected many times. The chain has TRBV12-3 or TRBV12-4 and TRBJ2-3; 12 nucleotides align to TRBD2. The junction had 8 bases not matched to a gene; V was cut back by 8 bases and J by 8 bases. CDR3 length equals 14 residues. The CDR3 loop is CASRLAGGQGTQYF. CDR3 nucleotide sequence: TGTGCCAGCCGCCTAGCGGGGGGGCAAGGTACGCAGTATTTT.

This clonotype was observed many times. The V and J genes are TRBV27 and TRBJ1-4; 7 nucleotides line up with TRBD1. CDR3 length: 14 amino acids. V lost 8 bases, J lost 5 bases, and 8 bases stayed unmatched. Germline V gene data show CDR1 as MNHEY and CDR2 as SMNVEV (reference sequence). Here the CDR3 reads CASGRGTENEKLFF. In nucleotides, the CDR3 is TGTGCCAGCGGGCGAGGGACAGAGAATGAAAAACTGTTTTTT. Together with reference TRBV27 and TRBJ1-4, the CDR3 gives the full variable domain: EAQVTQNPRYLITVTGKKLTVTCSQNMNHEYMSWYRQDPGLGLRQIYYSMNVEVTDKGDVPEGYKVSRKEKRNFPLILESPSPNQTSLYFCASGRGTENEKLFFGSGTQLSVL.

Ten or more counts support this clonotype. The chain joins TRBV3-1 to TRBJ1-4; no reliable D call. The CDR3 loop spans 15 amino acids. Germline V gene sequence: CDR1 LGHDT, CDR2 YNNKEL (reference sequence). V lost 4 bases and J lost 7, with 16 bases in between. CDR3 amino acids: CASSPRGSVPEKLFF. The DNA for the CDR3 is TGTGCCAGCAGCCCAAGAGGGTCGGTCCCTGAAAAACTGTTTTTT.

This clonotype occurred many times. The chain couples TRBV20-1 to TRBJ2-7; 8 bases match TRBD2. The CDR3 sequence is 13 residues long. Germline V gene lookup returns CDR1 DFQATT and CDR2 SNEGSKA (reference sequence). Unmatched junction bases numbered 9, after V lost 6 bases and J lost 5 bases. The CDR3 DNA reads TGCAGTGCCTTGGGACTAGTGCGGGACGAGCAGTACTTC. This gives the protein CSALGLVRDEQYF.

To note about this clonotype: Just one base apart from a much larger clone, this may be a read error. The chain joins TRBV6-2 or TRBV6-3 to TRBJ2-1, with D perhaps TRBD1 (5 bases). The CDR3 has 14 residues. V shed 4 bases and J shed 6 bases, with 13 bases lying between them. In germline, CDR1 is MNHEY, CDR2 SVGEGT. In nucleotides, the CDR3 is TGTGCCAGCAGTTCGCAGGGAACCTCCAATGAGCAGTTCTTC. Protein: CASSSQGTSNEQFF.

This clonotype was counted ten times or more. The V and J genes are TRBV29-1 and TRBJ2-2; TRBD2 might be the D (6 bases). There are 15 residues in the CDR3. Germline CDR1 SQVTM, CDR2 ANQGSEA. The V end was cut by 1 base, the J end by 5 bases, with 14 bases between. The CDR3 protein is CSVEGVYGGTGELFF. CDR3 DNA sequence: TGCAGCGTTGAAGGGGTATATGGGGGGACCGGGGAGCTGTTTTTT.

The chain employs TRBV20-1 and TRBJ1-1; the D gene is possibly TRBD1 (6 bases). V was trimmed by 5 bases and J by 8 bases, leaving 18 bases between them. The V gene's germline CDR1 is DFQATT and CDR2 SNEGSKA (reference sequence). This CDR3 contains 13 residues. CDR3 sequence reads: CSAPPPLTGEAFF. CDR3 bases: TGCAGTGCTCCTCCTCCTCTGACAGGCGAAGCTTTCTTT.

This clonotype was observed at least ten times. The chain employs TRBV18 and TRBJ2-4; TRBD1 matches 9 bases. The germline V gene has CDR1 KGHSH and CDR2 LQKENI. CDR3 length: 17 amino acids. Trimming removed 5 bases from V and 9 bases from J; junction bases left unmatched: 17. CDR3 loop: CASSSSMTWDRDSIQYF. The DNA for the CDR3 is TGTGCCAGCTCATCTTCGATGACATGGGACAGGGATAGCATTCAGTACTTC.

This clonotype was recorded many times. V and J are TRBV4-2 and TRBJ2-7; 12 nucleotides line up with TRBD1. The CDR3 runs to 14 residues. With V trimmed by 5 bases and J by 6 bases, 5 bases remained unmatched. Per germline, CDR1 LGHNA and CDR2 YNFKEQ. The CDR3 loop reads CASSDRDRGLEQYF. The CDR3 DNA reads as TGTGCCAGCAGCGACCGGGACAGGGGGCTCGAGCAGTACTTC.

This clonotype was counted at least ten times. The chain joins TRBV29-1 to TRBJ2-7; TRBD1 might be the D (6 bases). The CDR3 contains 14 residues. Germline V CDR1 and CDR2: SQVTM, ANQGSEA. The ends were cut back, 4 bases at V and 4 bases at J, with 17 bases in the middle. The CDR3, as DNA: TGCAGCGTTGCGGGACATGGGCCGCCGTACGAGCAGTACTTC. It translates to CSVAGHGPPYEQYF.

The chain has TRBV24-1 and TRBJ2-7, with unresolved D. Trimming took 4 bases from V and 6 from J, leaving 15 bases between them. The CDR3 runs to 14 residues. Germline V gene sequence: CDR1 KGHDR, CDR2 SFDVKD. The CDR3 sequence: CATSDFLSPSEQYF. The DNA of the CDR3 is TGTGCCACCAGTGACTTCCTAAGTCCCTCCGAGCAGTACTTC.

This clonotype was seen ten or more times. The chain recombines TRBV11-2 with TRBJ2-1; possibly TRBD1 for D (6 bases). The CDR3 runs 13 residues. V was shortened by 1 base and J by 6 bases, with 7 bases between the two germline ends. CDR1 and CDR2 (germline): SGHAT, FQNNGV. The CDR3 region is CASSLAGANEQFF. As DNA, the CDR3 is TGTGCCAGCAGCTTAGCAGGGGCCAATGAGCAGTTCTTC.

This clonotype was picked up many times. The V gene is TRBV5-1, the J gene TRBJ1-5; 9 bases fit TRBD1. Trimming at V came to 4 bases and at J to 6 bases, leaving 8 bases not matched to a gene. This CDR3 has 15 residues. Germline CDR1 SGHRS, CDR2 YFSETQ. The CDR3 protein is CASSPGTGSFQPQHF. The DNA for the CDR3 is TGCGCCAGCAGCCCCGGGACAGGGAGCTTTCAGCCCCAGCATTTT.

A word on this clonotype: This clone may be a read error of a much larger clone one base away. The chain employs TRBV2 and TRBJ2-1; 7 bases are shared with TRBD1. The CDR3 runs to 12 residues. Germline V gives CDR1 SNHLY, CDR2 FYNNEI. CDR3 nucleotides: TGTACCAGCAGCCCGACAGGGTTTGAGCAGTTCTTC. Protein sequence: CTSSPTGFEQFF.

This clonotype was recorded many times. This chain connects TRBV7-8 to TRBJ1-1; D gene ambiguous. The CDR3 is 16 amino acids. Germline values: CDR1 SGHVS, CDR2 FQNEAQ. Between the trimmed V and J ends, which lost 2 bases and 3 bases, there was a span of 16 bases. The CDR3 DNA sequence: TGTGCCAGCAGCTTAACCTTAGCGGGGTTCGACACTGAAGCTTTCTTT. Translated, it gives CASSLTLAGFDTEAFF. Looking up the rest from reference TRBV7-8 and TRBJ1-1 gives the full variable domain: GAGVSQSPRYKVAKRGQDVALRCDPISGHVSLFWYQQALGQGPEFLTYFQNEAQLDKSGLPSDRFFAERPEGSVSTLKIQRTQQEDSAVYLCASSLTLAGFDTEAFFGQGTRLTVV.

This clonotype occurred many times. The chain joins TRBV10-3 to TRBJ2-7, with D possibly matching TRBD1 (6 bases). Trimming shortened V by 6 bases and J by 7 bases, and 16 bases separated the two germline ends. Germline lookup yields CDR1 ENHRY and CDR2 SYGVKD. The CDR3 covers 13 residues. For the CDR3, the DNA is TGTGCCATCAGACCGGACAGCCGGGGAGAGCAGTACTTC. It encodes CAIRPDSRGEQYF.

This clonotype was counted ten times or more. The V call is TRBV20-1, the J call TRBJ2-3; 8 nucleotides align to TRBD1. Looked up from germline, CDR1 is DFQATT and CDR2 is SNEGSKA (reference sequence). V dropped 6 bases and J dropped 4; count of bases not matched to a gene: 12. The CDR3 is made up of 15 amino acids. The CDR3: CSATFSGTGPDTQYF. The CDR3, as DNA: TGCAGTGCAACCTTCTCCGGGACAGGACCAGATACGCAGTATTTT.

In its sample, this clonotype was seen a few times. This chain connects TRBV20-1 to TRBJ2-7, with D tentatively TRBD1 (6 bases). Between the trimmed V and J ends, which lost 5 bases and 7 bases, there was a span of 21 bases. CDR3 length: 14 amino acids. Germline lookup yields CDR1 DFQATT and CDR2 SNEGSKA (reference sequence). DNA for the CDR3: TGCAGTGCTGAAAGGGACAAGAGGGCCTGTGAGCAGTACTTC. Amino acid sequence: CSAERDKRACEQYF.